A single sample is the source of the 21 T cell receptor beta chains below, sequenced in a study of graft-versus-host responses after intestinal transplantation. The protocol was immunoSEQ multiplex PCR, while the TCRdb copy is restricted to in-frame clones and leaves out a portion. This sample has around 54,000 clones, with around 90% found just once. Sequences were derived from PBMCs, sampled about 93 weeks after intestinal transplant. The origin of the receptors is a human patient who received an intestinal transplant, so some T cells may come from the graft donor.

The chain is built from TRBV4-2 and TRBJ2-3, with no clear D. Germline V gene lookup returns CDR1 LGHNA and CDR2 YNFKEQ. The germline V and J ends were trimmed by 1 base and 0 bases, with 11 bases remaining between them. CDR3 length: 16 residues. The CDR3 sequence: CASSQASKPSTDTQYF. CDR3 DNA: TGTGCCAGCAGCCAAGCGAGCAAGCCTAGCACAGATACGCAGTATTTT.

This chain uses TRBV19 with TRBJ1-2; tentative D call: TRBD1 (5 bases). Trimming cost V 8 bases and J 3 bases, with 10 bases left between them. This CDR3 comprises 12 residues. Germline loops: CDR1 LNHDA, CDR2 SQIVND (reference sequence). CDR3 in amino acids: CASSGAYYGYTF. The CDR3 DNA reads as TGTGCCAGTTCCGGGGCCTACTATGGCTACACCTTC.

The V and J genes are TRBV18 and TRBJ1-5; 7 bases map to TRBD1. Germline loops: CDR1 KGHSH, CDR2 LQKENI. The CDR3 consists of 13 residues. V was clipped by 5 bases and J by 7 bases; unmatched bases: 5. CDR3 protein: CASSFDREQPQHF. The CDR3 nucleotides read TGTGCCAGCTCATTCGACAGGGAGCAGCCCCAGCATTTT.

The J gene is TRBJ1-5, the V gene TRBV9; D possibly corresponds to TRBD1 (5 bases). Per the germline V gene, CDR1 is SGDLS and CDR2 is YYNGEE. Trimming removed 3 bases from V and 5 bases from J, with 12 bases in between. This CDR3 is built from 14 residues. The chain's CDR3 is CASSAAEGYQPQHF. The CDR3 region has the DNA TGTGCCAGCAGCGCAGCAGAGGGGTATCAGCCCCAGCATTTT.

The chain is built from TRBV5-3 and TRBJ1-2; 8 bases match TRBD1. TRBV5-3 is sorted into the ORF group, with uncertain function. The CDR3 loop spans 13 amino acids. V gave up 3 bases and J gave up 13 bases; unmatched junction bases: 11. CDR3 sequence: CARSSVPDRGVTF. The CDR3 DNA is TGTGCCAGAAGCTCCGTCCCTGACAGGGGCGTCACCTTC.

The chain employs TRBV19 and TRBJ1-4; 9 positions agree with TRBD1. This CDR3 is 14 amino acids long. CDR1 is LNHDA and CDR2 is SQIVND in the germline V gene (reference sequence). Trimming cost V 7 bases and J 8 bases; bases outside gene matches: 8. The CDR3 here is CASTARTGEEKLFF. CDR3 coding DNA: TGTGCCAGTACCGCCCGGACAGGGGAAGAAAAACTGTTTTTT.

The V and J genes are TRBV5-1 and TRBJ1-6; TRBD1 matches at 7 bases. Per the germline V gene, CDR1 is SGHRS and CDR2 is YFSETQ. V was pared by 4 bases and J by 11 bases, with 9 bases of the junction left unmatched. The CDR3 is 14 amino acids. CDR3 sequence: CASSPDRVEAPLHF. In DNA form, the CDR3 reads TGCGCCAGCAGCCCTGACAGGGTCGAGGCACCCCTCCACTTT.

The CDR3 region is CASSPVAAEDLFF. CDR3 coding DNA: TGTGCCAGCAGCCCCGTAGCGGCCGAAGACCTGTTTTTT. The chain combines TRBV13 with TRBJ2-2; possibly TRBD2 for D (6 bases). Germline V gene sequence: CDR1 PRHDT, CDR2 FYEKMQ (reference sequence). With 5 bases removed from V and 14 bases from J, the gap between germline ends came to 18 bases. The CDR3 is made up of 13 amino acids.

V usage is TRBV6-1 and J usage is TRBJ1-6; no clear D. This CDR3 spans 14 amino acids. Germline V gene data show CDR1 as MNHNS and CDR2 as SASEGT. V was pared by 6 bases and J by 5 bases, with 11 bases between. CDR3 loop: CASRKESNNSPLHF. CDR3 DNA: TGTGCCAGCAGAAAGGAAAGTAATAATTCACCCCTCCACTTT.

This rearrangement joins TRBV11-3 to TRBJ2-5, with 13 bases aligning to TRBD2. The CDR3 is 16 residues long. V was pared by 5 bases and J by 1 base, with 4 bases of the junction left unmatched. Germline V gives CDR1 SGHNT, CDR2 YENEEA. The CDR3 here is CASSPWTSGGQETQYF. For the CDR3, the DNA is TGTGCCAGCAGCCCTTGGACTAGCGGGGGCCAAGAGACCCAGTACTTC. Full variable domain (outside the CDR3, taken from reference TRBV11-3 and TRBJ2-5): EAGVVQSPRYKIIEKKQPVAFWCNPISGHNTLYWYLQNLGQGPELLIRYENEEAVDDSQLPKDRFSAERLKGVDSTLKIQPAELGDSAVYLCASSPWTSGGQETQYFGPGTRLLVL.

The J gene is TRBJ1-1, the V gene TRBV7-8; 12 bases align to TRBD1. V dropped 4 bases and J dropped 1; count of bases not matched to a gene: 4. The CDR3 extends over 16 amino acids. From germline, CDR1 is SGHVS and CDR2 FQNEAQ. The CDR3 DNA is TGTGCCAGCAGCTCCGGGACAGGGGGCCAGAACACTGAAGCTTTCTTT. Residues: CASSSGTGGQNTEAFF.

In its sample, this clone was seen a few times. CDR3 sequence: CASSYTVYEQYF. DNA for the CDR3: TGTGCCAGCAGCTATACGGTCTACGAGCAGTACTTC. The chain carries TRBV11-2 and TRBJ2-7; no clear D. Germline V lookup: CDR1 SGHAT, CDR2 FQNNGV. Trimming removed 4 bases from V and 3 bases from J, with 7 bases in between. The length of the CDR3 is 12 residues.

Worth noting for this clone: No conserved phenylalanine or tryptophan ends this CDR3, so it is likely a read error. The DNA is omitted, as the CDR3 cannot be located on it reliably, and the CDR3 follows TCRdb's listing. V and J are TRBV12-2 and TRBJ1-2; the D call TRBD1 from the table was never checked on the DNA. TRBV12-2 counts as a pseudogene. The CDR3 contains 12 residues when both ends are counted. CDR3 in amino acids: CASHLVTGLGSG.

The V call is TRBV7-8, the J call TRBJ2-5; either TRBD1 or TRBD2 may supply D (5 bases each). The CDR3 loop spans 13 amino acids. Germline assignment: CDR1 SGHVS and CDR2 FQNEAQ. Trimming cost V 4 bases and J 4 bases, with 10 bases left between them. This chain's CDR3 is CASSSGTSETQYF. DNA for the CDR3: TGTGCCAGCAGCTCCGGGACCTCAGAGACCCAGTACTTC.

The CDR3 DNA follows: TGTGCCAGCAACCATCGAGGGACAGTTGGAGCTTTCTTT. Its translation: CASNHRGTVGAFF. The chain carries TRBV5-5 and TRBJ1-1; the match to TRBD1 covers 7 bases. Germline V gene lookup returns CDR1 SGHKS and CDR2 YYEKEE (reference sequence). With V trimmed by 6 bases and J by 10 bases, 12 bases remained unmatched. The CDR3 runs to 13 residues.

This clone was counted a few times. The V call is TRBV7-9, the J call TRBJ2-5; D not resolved. Trimming shortened V by 4 bases and J by 1 base, and 13 bases separated the two germline ends. The CDR3 loop spans 15 amino acids. The V gene's germline CDR1 is SEHNR and CDR2 FQNEAQ (reference sequence). CDR3 in DNA: TGTGCCAGCAGCTCAATTGGACGGCGCCAAGAGACCCAGTACTTC. Its protein is CASSSIGRRQETQYF.

This clone showed up just a few times. The rearrangement joins TRBV11-2 to TRBJ1-1; unclear D gene. The CDR3 is 13 amino acids. CDR1 and CDR2 from the germline V gene are SGHAT and FQNNGV. Trimming shortened V by 2 bases and J by 3 bases, and 7 bases separated the two germline ends. CDR3: CASSLSEDTEAFF. The CDR3, as DNA: TGTGCCAGCAGCTTATCGGAGGACACTGAAGCTTTCTTT.

The J gene is TRBJ2-1, the V gene TRBV10-2; the match to TRBD1 covers 8 bases. V shed 0 bases and J 2 bases; nucleotides not matched to a gene: 3. Per the germline V gene, CDR1 is WSHSY and CDR2 is SAAADI. This CDR3 has 16 amino acids. CDR3 DNA: TGCGCCAGCAGTGAGTCGACACAGGGGGCCTACAATGAGCAGTTCTTC. Translated, it gives CASSESTQGAYNEQFF.

The chain is built from TRBV6-1 and TRBJ2-7; 9 bases line up with TRBD2. The V and J ends lost 7 bases and 6 bases, in that order; junction bases with no gene match: 7. The germline V gene has CDR1 MNHNS and CDR2 SASEGT. This CDR3 contains 13 residues. The chain's CDR3 is CASMAGGFVEQYF. In nucleotides, the CDR3 is TGTGCCAGCATGGCGGGGGGGTTTGTCGAGCAGTACTTC.

The V call is TRBV10-3, the J call TRBJ1-4; perhaps TRBD1 as D (5 bases). V was trimmed by 10 bases and J by 6 bases, leaving 21 bases between them. Per the germline V gene, CDR1 is ENHRY and CDR2 is SYGVKD. The CDR3 is 15 residues long. In nucleotides, the CDR3 is TGTGCCACCCGATGGGGGGTGCTCCGGGATGAAAAACTGTTTTTT. Residues: CATRWGVLRDEKLFF.

This clone is labeled as medium-sized (0.01 to 0.1%). The chain links TRBV2 to TRBJ1-2; D uncertain. The germline gives CDR1 SNHLY, CDR2 FYNNEI. CDR3 length equals 15 residues. V lost 4 bases and J 0 bases, leaving 12 bases between the germline ends. CDR3 nucleotide sequence: TGTGCCAGCAGTGTAACAGCGTCTACTAACTATGGCTACACCTTC. Protein: CASSVTASTNYGYTF.